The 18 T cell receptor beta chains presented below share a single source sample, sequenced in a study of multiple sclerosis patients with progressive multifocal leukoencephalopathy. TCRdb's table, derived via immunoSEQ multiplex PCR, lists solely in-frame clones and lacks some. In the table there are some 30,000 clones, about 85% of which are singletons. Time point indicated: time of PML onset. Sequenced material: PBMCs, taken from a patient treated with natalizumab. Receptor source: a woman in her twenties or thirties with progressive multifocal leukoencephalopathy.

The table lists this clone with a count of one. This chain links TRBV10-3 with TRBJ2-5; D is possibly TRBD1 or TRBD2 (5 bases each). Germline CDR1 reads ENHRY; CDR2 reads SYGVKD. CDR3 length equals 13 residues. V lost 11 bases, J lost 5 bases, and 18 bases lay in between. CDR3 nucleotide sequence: TGTGCCGGCCGGGCCGAAGGGGACGAGACCCAGTACTTC. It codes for CAGRAEGDETQYF.

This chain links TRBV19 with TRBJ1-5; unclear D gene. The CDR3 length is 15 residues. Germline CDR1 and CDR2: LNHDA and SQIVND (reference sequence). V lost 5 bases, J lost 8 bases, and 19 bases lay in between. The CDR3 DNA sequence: TGTGCCAGTAGTCCCACGGGTTCGACTATTGAGCCCCAGCATTTT. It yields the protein CASSPTGSTIEPQHF.

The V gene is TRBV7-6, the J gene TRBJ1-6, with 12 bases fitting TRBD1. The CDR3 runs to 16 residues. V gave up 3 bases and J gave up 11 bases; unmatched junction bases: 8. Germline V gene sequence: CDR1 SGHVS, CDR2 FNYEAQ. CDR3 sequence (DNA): TGTGCCAGCAGCTTGGGCGGGACAGGGGGCGCGACACCCCTCCACTTT. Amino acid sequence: CASSLGGTGGATPLHF.

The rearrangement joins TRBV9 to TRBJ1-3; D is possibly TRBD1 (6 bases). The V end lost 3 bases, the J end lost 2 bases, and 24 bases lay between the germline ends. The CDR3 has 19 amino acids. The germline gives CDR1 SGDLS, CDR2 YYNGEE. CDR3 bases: TGTGCCAGCAGCGCTCGTTCTACCCTAAAGGACAGTGCTGGAAACACCATATATTTT. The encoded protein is CASSARSTLKDSAGNTIYF.

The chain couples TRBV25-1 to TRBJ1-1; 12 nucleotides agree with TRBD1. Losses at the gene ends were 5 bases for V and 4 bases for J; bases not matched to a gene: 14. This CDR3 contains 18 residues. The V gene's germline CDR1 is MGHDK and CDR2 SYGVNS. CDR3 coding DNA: TGTGCCAGCAGTAAAGGTCAGGGACAGGGGGCCGGCGGCACTGAAGCTTTCTTT. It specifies CASSKGQGQGAGGTEAFF.

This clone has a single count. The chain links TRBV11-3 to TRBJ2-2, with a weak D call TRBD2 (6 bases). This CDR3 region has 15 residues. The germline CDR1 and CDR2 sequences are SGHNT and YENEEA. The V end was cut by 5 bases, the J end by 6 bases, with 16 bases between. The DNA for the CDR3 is TGTGCCAGCAGCCTTGGGGGGACTCACGCCGGGGAGCTGTTTTTT. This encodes CASSLGGTHAGELFF. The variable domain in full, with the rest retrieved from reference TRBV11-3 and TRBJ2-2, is EAGVVQSPRYKIIEKKQPVAFWCNPISGHNTLYWYLQNLGQGPELLIRYENEEAVDDSQLPKDRFSAERLKGVDSTLKIQPAELGDSAVYLCASSLGGTHAGELFFGEGSRLTVL.

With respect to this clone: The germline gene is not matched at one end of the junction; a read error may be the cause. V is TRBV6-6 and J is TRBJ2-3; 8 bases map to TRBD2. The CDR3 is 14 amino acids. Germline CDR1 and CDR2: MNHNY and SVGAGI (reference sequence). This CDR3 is CASIDSGSTDAQYF. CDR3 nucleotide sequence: TGTGCCAGCATCGACAGCGGGAGTACAGATGCGCAGTATTTT.

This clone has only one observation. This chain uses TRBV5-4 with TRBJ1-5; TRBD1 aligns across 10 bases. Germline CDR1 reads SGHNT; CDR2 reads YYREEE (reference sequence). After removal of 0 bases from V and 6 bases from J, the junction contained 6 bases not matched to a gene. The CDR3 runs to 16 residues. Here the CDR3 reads CASSLVGTGEIQPQHF. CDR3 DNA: TGTGCCAGCAGCTTGGTAGGGACAGGGGAAATTCAGCCCCAGCATTTT.

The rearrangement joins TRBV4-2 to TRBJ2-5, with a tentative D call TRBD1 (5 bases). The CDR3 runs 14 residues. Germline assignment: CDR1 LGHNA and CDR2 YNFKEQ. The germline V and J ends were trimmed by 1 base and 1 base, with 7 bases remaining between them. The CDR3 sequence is CASSQGQFQETQYF. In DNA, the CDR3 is TGTGCCAGCAGCCAAGGACAGTTCCAAGAGACCCAGTACTTC.

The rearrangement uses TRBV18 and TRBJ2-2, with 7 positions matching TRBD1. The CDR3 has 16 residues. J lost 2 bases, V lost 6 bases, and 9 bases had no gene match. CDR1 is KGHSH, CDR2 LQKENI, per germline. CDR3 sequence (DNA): TGTGCCAGCTCTACTGGAGACAGGGCAAACACCGGGGAGCTGTTTTTT. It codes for CASSTGDRANTGELFF.

The CDR3 DNA reads TGTGCCAGCACCTGGGGCACTGAAGCTTTCTTT. Protein sequence: CASTWGTEAFF. The chain is built from TRBV6-6 and TRBJ1-1; D is unclear. The CDR3 is 11 amino acids. The V end was cut by 7 bases, the J end by 4 bases, with 7 bases between. From germline, CDR1 is MNHNY and CDR2 SVGAGI (reference sequence).

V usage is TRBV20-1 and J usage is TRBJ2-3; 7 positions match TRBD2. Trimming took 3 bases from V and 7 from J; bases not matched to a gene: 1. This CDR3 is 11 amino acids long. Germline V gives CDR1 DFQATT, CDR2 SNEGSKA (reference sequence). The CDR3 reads CSARGGNTQYF. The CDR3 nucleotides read TGCAGTGCTAGGGGGGGGAATACGCAGTATTTT.

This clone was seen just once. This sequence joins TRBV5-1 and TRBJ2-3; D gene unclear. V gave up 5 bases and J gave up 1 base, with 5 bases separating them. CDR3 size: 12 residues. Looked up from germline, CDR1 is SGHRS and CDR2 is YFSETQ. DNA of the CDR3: TGCGCCAGCAGACCGGGCACAGATACGCAGTATTTT. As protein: CASRPGTDTQYF.

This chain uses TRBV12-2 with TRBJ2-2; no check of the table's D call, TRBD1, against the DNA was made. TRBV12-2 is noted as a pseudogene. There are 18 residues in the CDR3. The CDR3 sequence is CASRFFPPQGEDTGELFF. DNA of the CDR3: TGTGCAAGTCGCTTTTTCCCACCACAGGGGGAGGACACCGGGGAGCTGTTTTTT.

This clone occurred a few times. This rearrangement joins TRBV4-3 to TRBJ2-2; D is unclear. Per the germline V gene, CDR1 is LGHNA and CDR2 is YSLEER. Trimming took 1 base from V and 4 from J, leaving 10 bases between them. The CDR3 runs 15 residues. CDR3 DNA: TGCGCCAGCAGCCAAGGCAGCAGGATCACCGGGGAGCTGTTTTTT. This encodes CASSQGSRITGELFF.

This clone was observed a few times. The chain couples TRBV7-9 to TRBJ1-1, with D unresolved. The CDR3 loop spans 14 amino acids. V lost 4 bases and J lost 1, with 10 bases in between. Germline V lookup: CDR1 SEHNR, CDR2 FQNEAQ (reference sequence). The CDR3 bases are TGTGCCAGCAGCTCCGCCTTGGGGAACACTGAAGCTTTCTTT. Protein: CASSSALGNTEAFF.

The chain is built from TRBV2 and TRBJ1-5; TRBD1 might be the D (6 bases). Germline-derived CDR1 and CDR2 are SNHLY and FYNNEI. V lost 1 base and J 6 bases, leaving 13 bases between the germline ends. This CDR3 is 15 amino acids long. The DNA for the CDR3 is TGTGCCAGCAGTGAAGTAGGGACACCCAGTCAGCCCCAGCATTTT. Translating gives CASSEVGTPSQPQHF. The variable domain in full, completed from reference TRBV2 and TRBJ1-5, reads EPEVTQTPSHQVTQMGQEVILRCVPISNHLYFYWYRQILGQKVEFLVSFYNNEISEKSEIFDDQFSVERPDGSNFTLKIRSTKLEDSAMYFCASSEVGTPSQPQHFGDGTRLSIL.

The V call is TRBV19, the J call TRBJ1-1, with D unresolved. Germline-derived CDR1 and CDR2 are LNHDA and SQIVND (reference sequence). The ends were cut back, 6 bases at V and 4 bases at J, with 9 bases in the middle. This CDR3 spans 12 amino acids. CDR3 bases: TGTGCCAGTAGCACGCGGACCACTGAAGCTTTCTTT. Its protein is CASSTRTTEAFF.